This passage covers 3 T cell receptor beta chains from one sample sequenced in a study of vaccination effects on CD4 cells after COVID-19. Sequenced by immunoSEQ multiplex PCR; TCRdb stores in-frame clones only, minus some. The sample lists around 79,000 clones, 70% to 75% seen once, with approximately 2% in the top ten. Pools of viral peptides were used by the ViraFEST assay to expand antigen-specific CD4+ T cells ahead of sequencing. Investigators separated out CD4+ T cells once approximately 10 days of culture had passed. These receptors' targets are unknown. The sequencing used CD4+ T cells from PBMCs cultured with HCoV-229E spike peptides, collected before COVID-19 vaccination. These receptor sequences come from a human donor who received a COVID-19 vaccine.

V gene TRBV10-3 combines with J gene TRBJ2-7; tentatively, D is TRBD1 (6 bases). The germline V gene encodes CDR1 ENHRY and CDR2 SYGVKD. Trimming removed 2 bases from V and 6 bases from J, with 11 bases in between. The CDR3 loop spans 13 amino acids. The CDR3 DNA reads TGTGCCATCAGTGAGAGGGGGAGACTCGAGCAGTACGTC. Encoded protein: CAISERGRLEQYV.

The V and J genes are TRBV6-2 or TRBV6-3 and TRBJ2-7; maybe TRBD1 (5 bases). The V gene's germline CDR1 is MNHEY and CDR2 SVGEGT. V was shortened by 5 bases and J by 4 bases, with 9 bases between the two germline ends. This CDR3 spans 12 amino acids. The chain's CDR3 is CASSLTGYEQYV. CDR3 bases: TGTGCCAGCAGTCTAACAGGTTACGAGCAGTACGTC.

The gene calls are TRBV2 and TRBJ2-1, with D possibly TRBD2 on 6 matching bases. CDR1 SNHLY and CDR2 FYNNEI come from the germline V gene. This CDR3 spans 15 amino acids. Trimming removed 6 bases at V and 3 bases at J, with 15 bases between. The CDR3 DNA is TGTGCCAGCAGGGCGAGCCAGGGAGGCTACAATGAGCAGTTCTTC. It codes for CASRASQGGYNEQFF.